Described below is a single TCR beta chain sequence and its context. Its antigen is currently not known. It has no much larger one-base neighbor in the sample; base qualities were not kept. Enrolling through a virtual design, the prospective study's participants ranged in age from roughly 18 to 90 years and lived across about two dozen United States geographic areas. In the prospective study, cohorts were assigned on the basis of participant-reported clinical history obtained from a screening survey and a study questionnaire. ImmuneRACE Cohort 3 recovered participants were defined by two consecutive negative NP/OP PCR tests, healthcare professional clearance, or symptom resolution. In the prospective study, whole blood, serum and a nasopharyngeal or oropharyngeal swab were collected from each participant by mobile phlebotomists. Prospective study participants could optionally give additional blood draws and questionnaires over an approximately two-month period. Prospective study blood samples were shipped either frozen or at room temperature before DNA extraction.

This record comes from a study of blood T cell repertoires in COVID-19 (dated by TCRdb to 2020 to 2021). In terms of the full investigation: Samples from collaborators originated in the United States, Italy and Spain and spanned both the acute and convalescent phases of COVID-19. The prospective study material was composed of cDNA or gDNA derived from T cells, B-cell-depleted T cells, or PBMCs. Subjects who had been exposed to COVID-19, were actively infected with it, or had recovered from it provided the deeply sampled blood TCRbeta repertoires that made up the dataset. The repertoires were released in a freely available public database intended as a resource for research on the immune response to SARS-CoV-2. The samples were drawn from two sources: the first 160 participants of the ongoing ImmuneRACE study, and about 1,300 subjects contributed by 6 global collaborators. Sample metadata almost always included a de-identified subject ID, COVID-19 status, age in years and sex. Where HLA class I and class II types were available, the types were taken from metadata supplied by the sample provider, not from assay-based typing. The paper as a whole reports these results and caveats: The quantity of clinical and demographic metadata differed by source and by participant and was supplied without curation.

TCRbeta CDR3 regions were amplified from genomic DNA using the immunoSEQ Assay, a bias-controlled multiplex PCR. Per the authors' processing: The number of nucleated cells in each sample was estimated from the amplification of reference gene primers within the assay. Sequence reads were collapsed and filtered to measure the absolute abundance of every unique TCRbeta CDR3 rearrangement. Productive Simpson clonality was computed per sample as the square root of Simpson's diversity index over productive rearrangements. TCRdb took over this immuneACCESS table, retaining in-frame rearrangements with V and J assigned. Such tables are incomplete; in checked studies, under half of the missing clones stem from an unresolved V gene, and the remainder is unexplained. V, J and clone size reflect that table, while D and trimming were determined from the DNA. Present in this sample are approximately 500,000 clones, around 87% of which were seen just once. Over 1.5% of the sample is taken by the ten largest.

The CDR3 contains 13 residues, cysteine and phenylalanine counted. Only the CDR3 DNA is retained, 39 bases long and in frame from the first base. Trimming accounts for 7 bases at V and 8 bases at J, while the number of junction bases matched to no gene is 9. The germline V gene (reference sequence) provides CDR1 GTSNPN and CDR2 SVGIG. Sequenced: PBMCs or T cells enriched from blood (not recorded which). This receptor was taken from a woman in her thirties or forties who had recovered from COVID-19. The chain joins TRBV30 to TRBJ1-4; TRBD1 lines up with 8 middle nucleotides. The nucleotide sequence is TGTGCCTCCACCGGGACAGGTGGGGAAAAACTGTTTTTT. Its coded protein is CASTGTGGEKLFF.